This T cell receptor beta chain was obtained from a study of blood T cell repertoires in COVID-19. Study overall: PBMCs, B-cell-depleted T cells, or T cells provided the cDNA or gDNA that made up the material.

Germline V gene data show CDR1 as LGHDT and CDR2 as YNNKEL (reference sequence). The J segment lost 7 bases and the V segment lost 3 bases, leaving 6 bases of the junction unmatched. The CDR3 length is 15 residues. Clones were sequenced by immunoSEQ multiplex PCR, and TCRdb holds only the in-frame ones, with some missing. The table records nearly 110,000 clones, approximately 90% of them present only once. The chain links TRBV3-1 (or the pseudogene TRBV3-2) to TRBJ1-6; 7 bases align to TRBD1. The sequenced material came from peripheral blood. The TCR sequence derives from a woman in her twenties or thirties with acute or convalescent COVID-19. CDR3 nucleotides: TGTGCCAGCAGCCACAGGACAGGAGGAAATTCACCCCTCCACTTT. It yields the protein CASSHRTGGNSPLHF.